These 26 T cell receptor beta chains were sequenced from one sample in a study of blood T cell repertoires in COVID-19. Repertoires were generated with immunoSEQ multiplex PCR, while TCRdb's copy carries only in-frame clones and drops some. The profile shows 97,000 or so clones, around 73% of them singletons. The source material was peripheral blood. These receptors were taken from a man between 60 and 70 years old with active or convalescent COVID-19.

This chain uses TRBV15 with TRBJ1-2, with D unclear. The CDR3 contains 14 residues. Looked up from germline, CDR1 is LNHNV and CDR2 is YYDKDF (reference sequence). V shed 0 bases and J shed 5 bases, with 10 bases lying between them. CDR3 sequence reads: CATSRDRGGYGYTF. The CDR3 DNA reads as TGTGCCACCAGCAGAGATCGGGGAGGATATGGCTACACCTTC.

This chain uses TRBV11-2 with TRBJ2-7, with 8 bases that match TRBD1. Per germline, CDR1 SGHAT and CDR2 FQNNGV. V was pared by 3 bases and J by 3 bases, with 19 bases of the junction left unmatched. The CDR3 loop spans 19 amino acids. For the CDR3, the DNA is TGTGCCAGCAGCTTCTTTTCAGGGGGCCTAACCCAAAACTACTACGAGCAGTACTTC. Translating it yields CASSFFSGGLTQNYYEQYF.

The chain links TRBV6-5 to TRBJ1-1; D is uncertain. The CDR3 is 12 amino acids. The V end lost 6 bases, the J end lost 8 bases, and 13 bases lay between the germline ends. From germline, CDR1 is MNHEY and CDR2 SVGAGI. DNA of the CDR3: TGTGCCAGCAGGCATACAACCCACGAAGCTTTCTTT. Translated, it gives CASRHTTHEAFF.

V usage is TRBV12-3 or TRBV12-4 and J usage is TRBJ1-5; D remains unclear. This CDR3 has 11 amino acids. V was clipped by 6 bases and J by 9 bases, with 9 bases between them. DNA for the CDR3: TGTGCCAGCAGCTCGACTGGGCCCCAGCATTTT. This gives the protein CASSSTGPQHF.

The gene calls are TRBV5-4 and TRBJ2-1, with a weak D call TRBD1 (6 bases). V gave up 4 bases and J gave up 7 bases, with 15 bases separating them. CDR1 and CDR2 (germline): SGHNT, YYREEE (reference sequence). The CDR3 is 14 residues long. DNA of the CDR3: TGTGCCAGCAGCCACCGACAGGAACGAAATGAGCAGTTCTTC. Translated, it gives CASSHRQERNEQFF.

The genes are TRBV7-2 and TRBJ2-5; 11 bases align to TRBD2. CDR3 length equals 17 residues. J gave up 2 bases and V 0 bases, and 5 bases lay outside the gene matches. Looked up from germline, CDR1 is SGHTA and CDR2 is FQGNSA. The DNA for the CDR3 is TGTGCCAGCAGCTTAGCCCTAGCGGGAGGACTTCAAGAGACCCAGTACTTC. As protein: CASSLALAGGLQETQYF.

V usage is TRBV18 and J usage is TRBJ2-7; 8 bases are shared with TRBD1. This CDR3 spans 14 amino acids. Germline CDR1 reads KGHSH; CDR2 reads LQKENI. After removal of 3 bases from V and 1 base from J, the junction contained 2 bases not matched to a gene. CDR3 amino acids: CASSPGQASYEQYF. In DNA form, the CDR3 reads TGTGCCAGCTCACCGGGACAGGCTTCCTACGAGCAGTACTTC.

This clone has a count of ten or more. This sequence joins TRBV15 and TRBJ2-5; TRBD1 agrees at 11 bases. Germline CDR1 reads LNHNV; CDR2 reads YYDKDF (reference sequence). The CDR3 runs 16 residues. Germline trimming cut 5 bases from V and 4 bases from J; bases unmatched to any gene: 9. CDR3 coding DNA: TGTGCCACCAGCTCTTCAACCGGGACAGGGGGAGAGACCCAGTACTTC. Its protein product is CATSSSTGTGGETQYF.

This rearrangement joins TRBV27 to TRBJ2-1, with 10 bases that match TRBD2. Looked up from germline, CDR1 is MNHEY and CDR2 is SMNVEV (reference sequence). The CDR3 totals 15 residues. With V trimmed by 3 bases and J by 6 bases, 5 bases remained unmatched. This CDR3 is CASSFSLAGANEQFF. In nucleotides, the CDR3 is TGTGCCAGCAGTTTCTCTCTAGCGGGAGCCAATGAGCAGTTCTTC.

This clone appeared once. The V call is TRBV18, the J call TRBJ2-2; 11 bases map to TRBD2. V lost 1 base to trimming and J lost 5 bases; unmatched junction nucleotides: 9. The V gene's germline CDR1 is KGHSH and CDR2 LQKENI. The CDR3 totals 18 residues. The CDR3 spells CASSPRIAGGPETGELFF. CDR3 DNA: TGTGCCAGCTCACCACGTATAGCGGGAGGGCCCGAGACCGGGGAGCTGTTTTTT.

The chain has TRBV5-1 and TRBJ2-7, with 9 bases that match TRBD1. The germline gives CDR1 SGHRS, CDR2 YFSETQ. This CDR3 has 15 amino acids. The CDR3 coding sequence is TGCGCCAGCAGTTCTCTTGGGACAGGGAAAGTTCCTCAGGCCGTC. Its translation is CASSSLGTGKVPQAV.

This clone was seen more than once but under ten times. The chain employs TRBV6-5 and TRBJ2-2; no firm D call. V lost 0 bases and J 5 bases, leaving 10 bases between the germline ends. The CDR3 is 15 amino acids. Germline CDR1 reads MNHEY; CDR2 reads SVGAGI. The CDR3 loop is CASSYSGSKTGELFF. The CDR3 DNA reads TGTGCCAGCAGTTACTCGGGCAGTAAAACCGGGGAGCTGTTTTTT.

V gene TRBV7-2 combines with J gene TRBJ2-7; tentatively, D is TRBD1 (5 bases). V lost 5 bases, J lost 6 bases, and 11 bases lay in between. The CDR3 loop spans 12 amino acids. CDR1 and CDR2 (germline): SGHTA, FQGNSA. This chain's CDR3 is CASSQGLVEQYF. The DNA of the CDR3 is TGTGCCAGCAGCCAGGGTCTGGTCGAGCAGTACTTC.

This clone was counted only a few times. CDR3 sequence reads: CASTKLGRMSNQPQHF. In nucleotides, the CDR3 is TGTGCCAGCACCAAGTTAGGGAGGATGAGCAATCAGCCCCAGCATTTT. This sequence joins TRBV5-6 and TRBJ1-5; no reliable D call. Germline V gene data show CDR1 as SGHDT and CDR2 as YYEEEE. This CDR3 comprises 16 residues. The germline V and J ends were trimmed by 6 bases and 1 base, with 17 bases remaining between them.

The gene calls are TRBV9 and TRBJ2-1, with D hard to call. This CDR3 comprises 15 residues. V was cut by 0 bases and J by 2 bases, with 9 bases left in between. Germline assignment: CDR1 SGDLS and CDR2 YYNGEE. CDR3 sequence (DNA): TGTGCCAGCAGCGTAGTCCCAAGCGCCTACAATGAGCAGTTCTTC. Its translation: CASSVVPSAYNEQFF. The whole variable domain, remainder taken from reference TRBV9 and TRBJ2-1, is DSGVTQTPKHLITATGQRVTLRCSPRSGDLSVYWYQQSLDQGLQFLIQYYNGEERAKGNILERFSAQQFPDLHSELNLSSLELGDSALYFCASSVVPSAYNEQFFGPGTRLTVL.

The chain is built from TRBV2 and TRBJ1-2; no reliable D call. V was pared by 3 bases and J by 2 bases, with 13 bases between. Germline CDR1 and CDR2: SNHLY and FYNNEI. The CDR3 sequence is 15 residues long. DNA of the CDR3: TGTGCCAGCAGTGAGATTGAGGGTTGGAACTATGGCTACACCTTC. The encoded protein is CASSEIEGWNYGYTF.

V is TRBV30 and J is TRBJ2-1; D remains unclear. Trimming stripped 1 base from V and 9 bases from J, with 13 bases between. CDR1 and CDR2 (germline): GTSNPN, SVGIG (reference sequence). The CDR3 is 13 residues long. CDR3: CAWSATRSGEQFF. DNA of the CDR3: TGTGCCTGGAGTGCGACTCGGTCGGGTGAGCAGTTCTTC.

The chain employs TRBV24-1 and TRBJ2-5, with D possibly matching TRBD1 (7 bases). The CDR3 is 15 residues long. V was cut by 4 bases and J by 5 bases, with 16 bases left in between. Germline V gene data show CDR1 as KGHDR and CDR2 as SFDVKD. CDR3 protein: CATSDDRVGGETQYF. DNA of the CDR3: TGTGCCACCAGTGACGACAGGGTTGGAGGGGAGACCCAGTACTTC.

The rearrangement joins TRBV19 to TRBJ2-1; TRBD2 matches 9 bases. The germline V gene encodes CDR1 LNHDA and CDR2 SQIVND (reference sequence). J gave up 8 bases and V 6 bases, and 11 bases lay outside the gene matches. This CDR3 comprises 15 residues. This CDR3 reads CASRPPRGRAYEQFF. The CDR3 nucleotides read TGTGCCAGTAGACCCCCCCGCGGGAGGGCCTATGAGCAGTTCTTC.

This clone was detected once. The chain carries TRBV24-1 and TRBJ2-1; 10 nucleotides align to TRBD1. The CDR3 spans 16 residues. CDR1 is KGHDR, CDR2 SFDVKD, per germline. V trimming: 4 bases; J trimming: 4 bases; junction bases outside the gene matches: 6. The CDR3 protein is CATSDLPGQGYNEQFF. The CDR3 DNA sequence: TGTGCCACCAGTGACCTACCGGGACAGGGGTACAATGAGCAGTTCTTC.

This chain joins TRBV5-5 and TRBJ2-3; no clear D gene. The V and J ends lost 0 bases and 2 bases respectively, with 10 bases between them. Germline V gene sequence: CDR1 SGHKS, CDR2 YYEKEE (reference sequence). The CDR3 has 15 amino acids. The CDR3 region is CASSLGLRNTDTQYF. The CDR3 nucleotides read TGTGCCAGCAGCTTGGGTCTTAGAAACACAGATACGCAGTATTTT.

The CDR3 coding sequence is TGTGCCAGCAGCTTAGTCTCGAGGGCAGATACGCAGTATTTT. It encodes CASSLVSRADTQYF. J is TRBJ2-3 and V is TRBV7-9, with D possibly being TRBD2 (5 bases). Trimming removed 1 base at V and 4 bases at J, with 9 bases between. This CDR3 has 14 residues. Germline V lookup: CDR1 SEHNR, CDR2 FQNEAQ (reference sequence).

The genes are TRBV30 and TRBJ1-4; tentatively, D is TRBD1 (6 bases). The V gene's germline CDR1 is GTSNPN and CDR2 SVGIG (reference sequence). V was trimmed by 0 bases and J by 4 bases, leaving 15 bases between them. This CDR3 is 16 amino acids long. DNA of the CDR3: TGTGCCTGGAGTGTAGGGGGGGGACATCGTAATGAAAAACTGTTTTTT. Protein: CAWSVGGGHRNEKLFF. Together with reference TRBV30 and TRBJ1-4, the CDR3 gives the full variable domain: SQTIHQWPATLVQPVGSPLSLECTVEGTSNPNLYWYRQAAGRGLQLLFYSVGIGQISSEVPQNLSASRPQDRQFILSSKKLLLSDSGFYLCAWSVGGGHRNEKLFFGSGTQLSVL.

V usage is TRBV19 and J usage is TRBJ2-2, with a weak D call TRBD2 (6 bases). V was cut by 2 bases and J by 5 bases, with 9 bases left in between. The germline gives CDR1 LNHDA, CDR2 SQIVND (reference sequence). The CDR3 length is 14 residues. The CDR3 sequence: CASSIRGGTGELFF. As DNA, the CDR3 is TGTGCCAGTAGTATACGGGGAGGAACCGGGGAGCTGTTTTTT.

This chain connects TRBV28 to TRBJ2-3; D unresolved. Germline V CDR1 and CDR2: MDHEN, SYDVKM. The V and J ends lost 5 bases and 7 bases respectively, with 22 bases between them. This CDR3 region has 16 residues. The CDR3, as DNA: TGTGCCAGCAGTCCAAACAAATGGTCTCTCCCGTATACGCAGTATTTT. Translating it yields CASSPNKWSLPYTQYF.

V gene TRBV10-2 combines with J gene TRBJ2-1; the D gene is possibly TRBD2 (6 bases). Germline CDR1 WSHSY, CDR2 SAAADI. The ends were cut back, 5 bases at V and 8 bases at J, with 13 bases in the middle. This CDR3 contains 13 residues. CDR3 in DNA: TGCGCCAGCAGTCCCGGGGGAATGGATGAGCAGTTCTTC. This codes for CASSPGGMDEQFF.